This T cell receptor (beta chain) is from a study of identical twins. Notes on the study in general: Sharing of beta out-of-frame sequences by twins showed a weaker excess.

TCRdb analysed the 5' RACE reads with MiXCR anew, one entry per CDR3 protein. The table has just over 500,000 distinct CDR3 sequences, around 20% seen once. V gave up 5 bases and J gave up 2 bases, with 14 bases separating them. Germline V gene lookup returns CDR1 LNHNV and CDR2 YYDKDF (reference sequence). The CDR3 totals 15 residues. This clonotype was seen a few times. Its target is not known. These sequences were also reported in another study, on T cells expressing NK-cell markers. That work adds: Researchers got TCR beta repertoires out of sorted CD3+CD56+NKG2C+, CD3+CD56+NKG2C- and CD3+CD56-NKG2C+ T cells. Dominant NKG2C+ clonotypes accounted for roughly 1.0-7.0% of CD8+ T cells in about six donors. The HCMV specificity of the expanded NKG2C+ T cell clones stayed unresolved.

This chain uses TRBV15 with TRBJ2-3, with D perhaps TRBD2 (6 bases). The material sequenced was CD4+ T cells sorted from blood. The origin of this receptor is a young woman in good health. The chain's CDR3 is CATSPKGGITDTQYF. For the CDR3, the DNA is TGTGCCACCAGCCCAAAGGGCGGGATCACAGATACGCAGTATTTT.